This T cell receptor beta chain was recorded in a study of blood T cell repertoires in COVID-19. For the study at large: PBMCs, B-cell-depleted T cells, or T cells were the source of the cDNA or gDNA that made up the material.

This clone was counted once. Generated by immunoSEQ multiplex PCR, the TCRdb table keeps only in-frame clones and is missing some. The sample yields 97,000 or so clones, approximately 80% seen once. Germline V CDR1 and CDR2: LGHDT, YNNKEL (reference sequence). CDR3 length equals 17 residues. V shed 3 bases and J shed 3 bases, with 19 bases lying between them. This clonotype was obtained from a man aged 60 to 75 with active or convalescent COVID-19. The rearrangement links TRBV3-1 (or the pseudogene TRBV3-2) to TRBJ2-3; D possibly corresponds to TRBD1 (5 bases). The sequenced material came from peripheral blood. For the CDR3, the DNA is TGTGCCAGCAGCCACGGTCGAAGGGGCCGCAGTACAGATACGCAGTATTTT. Its protein product is CASSHGRRGRSTDTQYF.